These 22 T cell receptor beta chains originate from one sample sequenced in a study of PD-1 blockade in classical Hodgkin lymphoma. The sample's time point: newly diagnosed, previously untreated cHL patient sample. By magnetic negative selection, CD4+ T cells were purified from thawed PBMCs. Assay: immunoSEQ multiplex PCR; the TCRdb copy retains only in-frame clones and omits some. The table shows about 15,000 clones, with just over 85% occurring only once. Sequenced: CD4+ T cells from blood. The receptors here all came from a human donor with classical Hodgkin lymphoma.

A few counts support this clone. V and J are TRBV6-5 and TRBJ2-7; D assignment may be TRBD1 or TRBD2 (5 bases each). V lost 5 bases, J lost 0 bases, and 11 bases lay in between. The CDR3 sequence is 14 residues long. Germline-derived CDR1 and CDR2 are MNHEY and SVGAGI. In nucleotides, the CDR3 is TGTGCCAGCAGTAGGGACCATAGCTCCTACGAGCAGTACTTC. This codes for CASSRDHSSYEQYF.

The chain recombines TRBV18 with TRBJ1-2; TRBD1 might be the D (6 bases). Germline loops: CDR1 KGHSH, CDR2 LQKENI. The CDR3 consists of 14 residues. V was clipped by 2 bases and J by 7 bases, with 14 bases between them. CDR3 DNA sequence: TGTGCCAGCTCACCAAGTGGACAGTACACTGGCTACACCTTC. Translated, it gives CASSPSGQYTGYTF.

The chain joins TRBV30 to TRBJ2-3, with D possibly matching TRBD1 (5 bases). The CDR3 loop spans 13 amino acids. V gave up 2 bases and J gave up 10 bases, with 16 bases separating them. Germline CDR1 reads GTSNPN; CDR2 reads SVGIG (reference sequence). CDR3 in amino acids: CAWSQGFGESQYF. In DNA form, the CDR3 reads TGTGCCTGGAGTCAGGGCTTCGGAGAATCGCAGTATTTT.

The V gene is TRBV6-5, the J gene TRBJ1-2; D might be TRBD1 (6 bases). The ends were cut back, 7 bases at V and 4 bases at J, with 16 bases in the middle. Per the germline V gene, CDR1 is MNHEY and CDR2 is SVGAGI. The CDR3 extends over 14 amino acids. Here the CDR3 DNA reads TGTGCCAGCAAAACGGACAGCCGGGCCTATGGCTACACCTTC. Translation gives CASKTDSRAYGYTF.

In its sample, this clone was seen once. The chain carries TRBV5-4 and TRBJ2-5, with TRBD1 as a possible D gene (5 bases). Germline CDR1 SGHNT, CDR2 YYREEE (reference sequence). The CDR3 runs to 13 residues. Trimming removed 6 bases from V and 7 bases from J, with 16 bases in between. In DNA, the CDR3 is TGTGCCAGCACTAGGGGCGCCGATGGGACCCAGTACTTC. It specifies CASTRGADGTQYF. The whole variable domain, filled in from reference TRBV5-4 and TRBJ2-5, reads ETGVTQSPTHLIKTRGQQVTLRCSSQSGHNTVSWYQQALGQGPQFIFQYYREEENGRGNFPPRFSGLQFPNYSSELNVNALELDDSALYLCASTRGADGTQYFGPGTRLLVL.

The J gene is TRBJ2-3, the V gene TRBV9, with D perhaps TRBD2 (6 bases). The CDR3 totals 14 residues. The V gene lost 6 bases and the J gene lost 1 base, with 12 bases spanning the gap. In germline, CDR1 is SGDLS, CDR2 YYNGEE. The CDR3 here is CASTLTGGTDTQYF. The CDR3 DNA is TGTGCCAGCACCCTGACGGGGGGCACAGATACGCAGTATTTT. Variable domain in full (rest from reference TRBV9 and TRBJ2-3): DSGVTQTPKHLITATGQRVTLRCSPRSGDLSVYWYQQSLDQGLQFLIQYYNGEERAKGNILERFSAQQFPDLHSELNLSSLELGDSALYFCASTLTGGTDTQYFGPGTRLTVL.

The J gene is TRBJ1-2, the V gene TRBV6-1; TRBD1 might be the D (6 bases). Germline V gene lookup returns CDR1 MNHNS and CDR2 SASEGT. Trimming took 4 bases from V and 2 from J, leaving 14 bases between them. The CDR3 length is 15 residues. The CDR3 DNA reads as TGTGCCAGCAGTGTGGCGTTGGGGGCGAACTATGGCTACACCTTC. It encodes CASSVALGANYGYTF.

CDR3 residues: CASSLGMEGRNYGYTF. The CDR3 nucleotides read TGTGCCAGCAGCTTAGGAATGGAGGGAAGGAACTATGGCTACACCTTC. The chain employs TRBV7-2 and TRBJ1-2; D is uncertain. The germline V gene has CDR1 SGHTA and CDR2 FQGNSA. Trimming removed 1 base from V and 2 bases from J, with 14 bases in between. This CDR3 is built from 16 residues. The full variable domain, its missing parts supplied by reference TRBV7-2 and TRBJ1-2, is GAGVSQSPSNKVTEKGKDVELRCDPISGHTALYWYRQSLGQGLEFLIYFQGNSAPDKSGLPSDRFSAERTGGSVSTLTIQRTQQEDSAVYLCASSLGMEGRNYGYTFGSGTRLTVV.

The chain links TRBV19 to TRBJ1-3, with unresolved D. Germline V lookup: CDR1 LNHDA, CDR2 SQIVND (reference sequence). CDR3 length: 15 amino acids. V was shortened by 10 bases and J by 4 bases, with 20 bases between the two germline ends. For the CDR3, the DNA is TGTGCCACAAATCCGGCCGAGGGTGCAGGAAACACCATATATTTT. This codes for CATNPAEGAGNTIYF.

Only one count was recorded for this clone. V usage is TRBV27 and J usage is TRBJ2-5, with 7 bases fitting TRBD1. CDR1 is MNHEY and CDR2 is SMNVEV in the germline V gene (reference sequence). The trim removed 7 bases at V and 5 bases at J, leaving 10 bases unmatched. The CDR3 runs to 14 residues. The CDR3 here is CASINYRGLETQYF. DNA for the CDR3: TGTGCCAGCATCAATTACAGGGGTTTGGAGACCCAGTACTTC.

This rearrangement joins TRBV19 to TRBJ2-7; 8 positions agree with TRBD1. Germline V gives CDR1 LNHDA, CDR2 SQIVND (reference sequence). The length of the CDR3 is 14 residues. Germline trimming cut 6 bases from V and 2 bases from J; bases unmatched to any gene: 6. The CDR3 coding sequence is TGTGCCAGTAGCCCTGACAGGGGTCCCTACGAGCAGTACTTC. Amino acids: CASSPDRGPYEQYF.

V gene TRBV28 combines with J gene TRBJ1-2; D is uncertain. Germline CDR1 reads MDHEN; CDR2 reads SYDVKM. The CDR3 runs 12 residues. V lost 6 bases, J lost 2 bases, and 7 bases lay in between. For the CDR3, the DNA is TGTGCCAGCAGCTCAGAGAACTATGGCTACACCTTC. Translated: CASSSENYGYTF.

This chain joins TRBV4-3 and TRBJ1-2; no definite D call. CDR1 is LGHNA and CDR2 is YSLEER in the germline V gene. The length of the CDR3 is 14 residues. V was clipped by 0 bases and J by 7 bases, with 12 bases between them. In DNA form, the CDR3 reads TGCGCCAGCAGCCAAGATATGGGCGCACCTGGCTACACCTTC. Translation gives CASSQDMGAPGYTF.

Worth noting for this clone: A junction end diverges from the germline sequence, so it may reflect a read error. This sequence joins TRBV7-2 and TRBJ2-5, with a tentative D call TRBD2 (7 bases). The germline V gene encodes CDR1 SGHTA and CDR2 FQGNSA. The CDR3 consists of 16 residues. In DNA, the CDR3 is TGTGCCAGCAGCTTAACTAGCGCCAGGGGACAAGAGGCCCAGTACTTC. As protein: CASSLTSARGQEAQYF. Looking up the rest from reference TRBV7-2 and TRBJ2-5 gives the full variable domain: GAGVSQSPSNKVTEKGKDVELRCDPISGHTALYWYRQSLGQGLEFLIYFQGNSAPDKSGLPSDRFSAERTGGSVSTLTIQRTQQEDSAVYLCASSLTSARGQEAQYFGPGTRLLVL.

The chain employs TRBV7-9 and TRBJ2-7; 8 bases line up with TRBD2. Trimming removed 4 bases from V and 3 bases from J; junction bases left unmatched: 17. The germline CDR1 and CDR2 sequences are SEHNR and FQNEAQ (reference sequence). The CDR3 is made up of 18 amino acids. Here the CDR3 reads CASSYWLVASGYLYEQYF. The CDR3 DNA follows: TGTGCCAGCAGCTACTGGTTGGTGGCTAGCGGGTACCTCTACGAGCAGTACTTC.

The J gene is TRBJ2-1, the V gene TRBV7-9; TRBD2 matches 13 bases. Germline loops: CDR1 SEHNR, CDR2 FQNEAQ (reference sequence). This CDR3 spans 16 amino acids. The V segment lost 10 bases and the J segment 7 bases; nucleotides outside the gene matches: 13. The CDR3 region is CATEKGKLAGGNEQFF. The CDR3 DNA is TGTGCCACCGAGAAGGGGAAACTAGCGGGAGGGAATGAGCAGTTCTTC. The whole variable domain, filled in from reference TRBV7-9 and TRBJ2-1, reads DTGVSQNPRHKITKRGQNVTFRCDPISEHNRLYWYRQTLGQGPEFLTYFQNEAQLEKSRLLSDRFSAERPKGSFSTLEIQRTEQGDSAMYLCATEKGKLAGGNEQFFGPGTRLTVL.

The J gene is TRBJ1-2, the V gene TRBV7-3; TRBD1 is a possible D gene (5 bases). This CDR3 region has 14 residues. CDR1 is SGHTA, CDR2 FQGTGA, per germline. The V and J ends lost 5 bases and 7 bases respectively, with 17 bases between them. CDR3 nucleotide sequence: TGTGCCAGCAGCCTAGTTAAAGGGGCGGCTGGCTACACCTTC. Its translation is CASSLVKGAAGYTF.

This clone was detected once. V is TRBV5-4 and J is TRBJ2-4, with D unclear. The length of the CDR3 is 13 residues. Trimming took 2 bases from V and 7 from J, leaving 10 bases between them. The germline CDR1 and CDR2 sequences are SGHNT and YYREEE (reference sequence). CDR3: CASSLPPGNIQYF. CDR3 DNA sequence: TGTGCCAGCAGCTTACCCCCCGGGAACATTCAGTACTTC. The complete variable domain, with remaining parts taken from reference TRBV5-4 and TRBJ2-4, reads ETGVTQSPTHLIKTRGQQVTLRCSSQSGHNTVSWYQQALGQGPQFIFQYYREEENGRGNFPPRFSGLQFPNYSSELNVNALELDDSALYLCASSLPPGNIQYFGAGTRLSVL.

This sequence joins TRBV4-2 and TRBJ2-7; no reliable D call. The germline V gene has CDR1 LGHNA and CDR2 YNFKEQ. This CDR3 is 17 amino acids long. The V end lost 1 base, the J end lost 1 base, and 17 bases lay between the germline ends. DNA of the CDR3: TGTGCCAGCAGCCAAGTTACCCTGTCGGGCTCTTCCTACGAGCAGTACTTC. Protein: CASSQVTLSGSSYEQYF.

This chain joins TRBV2 and TRBJ1-4, with D maybe TRBD1 (6 bases). Germline CDR1 and CDR2: SNHLY and FYNNEI. The CDR3 loop spans 13 amino acids. V was shortened by 8 bases and J by 3 bases, with 10 bases between the two germline ends. The CDR3 coding sequence is TGTGCCAGCCACAGGGCAGCTAATGAAAAACTGTTTTTT. This gives the protein CASHRAANEKLFF.

The CDR3 DNA is TGTGCCAGCACAGCGGGGTTAACCTACGAGCAGTACTTC. This translates into CASTAGLTYEQYF. V is TRBV28 and J is TRBJ2-7; 7 bases map to TRBD2. The CDR3 has 13 amino acids. Losses at the gene ends were 7 bases for V and 2 bases for J; bases not matched to a gene: 5. Germline loops: CDR1 MDHEN, CDR2 SYDVKM. Using reference TRBV28 and TRBJ2-7 for the parts outside the CDR3, the full variable domain is DVKVTQSSRYLVKRTGEKVFLECVQDMDHENMFWYRQDPGLGLRLIYFSYDVKMKEKGDIPEGYSVSREKKERFSLILESASTNQTSMYLCASTAGLTYEQYFGPGTRLTVT.

The chain links TRBV7-8 to TRBJ2-1; D is uncertain. Germline V lookup: CDR1 SGHVS, CDR2 FQNEAQ. Trimming removed 1 base at V and 6 bases at J, with 13 bases between. The CDR3 has 15 residues. CDR3 in amino acids: CASSLGGSVVNEQFF. The CDR3 DNA reads TGTGCCAGCAGCTTAGGTGGTTCTGTAGTCAATGAGCAGTTCTTC.